This TCR beta chain was obtained from a study of blood T cell repertoires in COVID-19. Study background: Acute and convalescent COVID-19 samples came from the United States, Italy and Spain. In each case, the material was cDNA or gDNA derived from T cells, B-cell-depleted T cells, or PBMCs.

The protocol was immunoSEQ multiplex PCR, while the TCRdb copy is restricted to in-frame clones and leaves out a portion. The data contain approximately 51,000 clones, around 86% of them seen just once; the ten biggest clones take up over 2%. From germline, CDR1 is SGHVS and CDR2 FNYEAQ. V was clipped by 5 bases and J by 1 base; unmatched bases: 4. The CDR3 sequence is 15 residues long. This TCR was recovered from an elderly woman with COVID-19, enrolled during active disease. Sequencing input: peripheral blood. The V gene is TRBV7-6, the J gene TRBJ2-1, with 8 bases lining up with TRBD2. The CDR3, as DNA: TGTGCCAGCAGCGCCGGGACTAGTTCCTACAATGAGCAGTTCTTC. Protein sequence: CASSAGTSSYNEQFF.